The rows below give T cell receptor beta chains drawn from one sample of a study of shared clonotypes between healthy human individuals. The method was immunoSEQ multiplex PCR; TCRdb's version includes in-frame clones alone and lacks a portion of them. The sample carries hundreds of thousands of clones, roughly 84% recorded once. Sequencing used memory CD8+ T cells sorted from blood. The source is a man younger than 30 in good health. CDR3s include the opening cysteine and the closing phenylalanine or tryptophan. D genes are given only for firm matches. Not every row has a clone size; where given, it reads once, few, many or a size class.

v_call: TRBV9
d_call: TRBD1
clone_size: .
j_call: TRBJ2-7
cdr3_nt: TGTGCCAGCAGCCCCGCGGACAGGGGGACTAGCGAGCAGTACTTC
cdr3_aa: CASSPADRGTSEQYF

v_call: TRBV27
d_call: TRBD1
clone_size: .
j_call: TRBJ1-2
cdr3_nt: TGTGCCAGCAGTTTAACAGGGGAGGATGGCTACACCTTC
cdr3_aa: CASSLTGEDGYTF

v_call: TRBV7-9
d_call: .
clone_size: once
j_call: TRBJ1-1
cdr3_nt: TGTGCCAGCAGCCCCCCGGTCGGGGAGGAACAGATTGAAGCTTTCTTT
cdr3_aa: CASSPPVGEEQIEAFF

v_call: TRBV27
d_call: .
clone_size: .
j_call: TRBJ1-4
cdr3_nt: TGTGCCAGCAGTGGAGCTTCTCCCCCTGAAAAACTGTTTTTT
cdr3_aa: CASSGASPPEKLFF

v_call: TRBV4-1
d_call: TRBD1
clone_size: .
j_call: TRBJ2-7
cdr3_nt: TGCGCCAGCAGCACCAGGACAGGGGCCTTCTACGAGCAGTACTTC
cdr3_aa: CASSTRTGAFYEQYF

v_call: TRBV7-2
d_call: .
clone_size: .
j_call: TRBJ2-7
cdr3_nt: TGTGCCAGCAGCTTAGAAGGGTTAAGCTCCTACGAGCAGTACTTC
cdr3_aa: CASSLEGLSSYEQYF

v_call: TRBV4-1
d_call: .
clone_size: .
j_call: TRBJ1-3
cdr3_nt: TGCGCCAGCAGCCAAGAAAGCGCGTGGACCATATATTTT
cdr3_aa: CASSQESAWTIYF

v_call: TRBV27
d_call: .
clone_size: .
j_call: TRBJ1-5
cdr3_nt: TGTGCCAGCAGTCAAGGGGATTTGAGGCCCCAGCATTTT
cdr3_aa: CASSQGDLRPQHF

v_call: TRBV10-2
d_call: .
clone_size: .
j_call: TRBJ1-1
cdr3_nt: TGCGCCAGCAGTGAGGGGGGTAGCATGAACACTGAAGCTTTCTTT
cdr3_aa: CASSEGGSMNTEAFF

v_call: TRBV29-1
d_call: .
clone_size: once
j_call: TRBJ2-1
cdr3_nt: TGCAGCGTTGAATCGGGGGAAAGCTCCTACAATGAGCAGTTCTTC
cdr3_aa: CSVESGESSYNEQFF

v_call: TRBV7-2
d_call: .
clone_size: .
j_call: TRBJ2-7
cdr3_nt: TGTGCCAGCAGCTTAGAAGGTACCCTTCGAGAGCAGTACTTC
cdr3_aa: CASSLEGTLREQYF

v_call: TRBV30
d_call: .
clone_size: .
j_call: TRBJ1-5
cdr3_nt: TGTGCCTGGAGTGAGGAGGATCAGCCCCAGCATTTT
cdr3_aa: CAWSEEDQPQHF

v_call: TRBV30
d_call: .
clone_size: once
j_call: TRBJ2-5
cdr3_nt: TGTGCCTGGAGTGCTGCCCTCCGGCAAGAGACCCAGTACTTC
cdr3_aa: CAWSAALRQETQYF

v_call: TRBV4-3
d_call: .
clone_size: .
j_call: TRBJ2-7
cdr3_nt: TGCGCCAGCAGCCAAGATCTCGCCAGTTTGGCCTCCTACGAGCAGTACTTC
cdr3_aa: CASSQDLASLASYEQYF

v_call: TRBV6-5
d_call: TRBD2
clone_size: .
j_call: TRBJ2-1
cdr3_nt: TGTGCCAGCAGCGAGCGGGAGGGCCCAGATGAGCAGTTCTTC
cdr3_aa: CASSEREGPDEQFF

v_call: TRBV5-1
d_call: .
clone_size: .
j_call: TRBJ2-5
cdr3_nt: TGCGCCAGCAGCAGGGCGATGGCGGGGGCTAGAGAGACCCAGTACTTC
cdr3_aa: CASSRAMAGARETQYF

v_call: TRBV12-5
d_call: .
clone_size: few
j_call: TRBJ1-2
cdr3_nt: TGTGCTAGTGGTTTGAGAACCCCGTATGGCTACACCTTC
cdr3_aa: CASGLRTPYGYTF

v_call: TRBV7-2
d_call: TRBD1
clone_size: .
j_call: TRBJ1-5
cdr3_nt: TGTGCCAGCAGCCTGCCACCTTGGGACAGGCGACATCAGCCCCAGCATTTT
cdr3_aa: CASSLPPWDRRHQPQHF

v_call: TRBV27
d_call: .
clone_size: .
j_call: TRBJ2-1
cdr3_nt: TGTGCCAGCAGTTTAGGGGAGGGGGATGAGCAGTTCTTC
cdr3_aa: CASSLGEGDEQFF

v_call: TRBV28
d_call: TRBD1
clone_size: .
j_call: TRBJ1-1
cdr3_nt: TGTGCCAGCAGTTTATTGAGGACAGGGGACACTGAAGCTTTCTTT
cdr3_aa: CASSLLRTGDTEAFF

v_call: TRBV4-1
d_call: TRBD2
clone_size: few
j_call: TRBJ2-5
cdr3_nt: TGCGCCAGCAGCCAAGAACCTAGCGGGACACAAGAGACCCAGTACTTC
cdr3_aa: CASSQEPSGTQETQYF

v_call: TRBV29-1
d_call: TRBD2
clone_size: once
j_call: TRBJ2-7
cdr3_nt: TGCAGCGTTGAAGACAGCGGGAGTAGGTACGAGCAGTACTTC
cdr3_aa: CSVEDSGSRYEQYF

v_call: TRBV28
d_call: .
clone_size: .
j_call: TRBJ1-4
cdr3_nt: TGTGCCAGCAGTTTGCTTTCGACTAATGAAAAACTGTTTTTT
cdr3_aa: CASSLLSTNEKLFF

v_call: TRBV7-9
d_call: TRBD1
clone_size: .
j_call: TRBJ1-1
cdr3_nt: TGTGCCAGCAGCTTAGCGCTAGGGACAGGGAACACTGAAGCTTTCTTT
cdr3_aa: CASSLALGTGNTEAFF

v_call: TRBV19
d_call: .
clone_size: once
j_call: TRBJ2-2
cdr3_nt: TGTGCCAGTAGTATAGCCTGGAGCACCGGGGAGCTGTTTTTT
cdr3_aa: CASSIAWSTGELFF

v_call: TRBV4-3
d_call: TRBD2
clone_size: .
j_call: TRBJ2-3
cdr3_nt: TGCGCCAGCAGCCACTCCCGGACTAGCGGGAGGAATCTATATACGCAGTATTTT
cdr3_aa: CASSHSRTSGRNLYTQYF

v_call: TRBV2
d_call: .
clone_size: .
j_call: TRBJ1-1
cdr3_nt: TGTGCCAGCAGTACAGGTTATATGAACACTGAAGCTTTCTTT
cdr3_aa: CASSTGYMNTEAFF

v_call: TRBV7-2
d_call: .
clone_size: .
j_call: TRBJ2-7
cdr3_nt: TGTGCCAGCAGCTTATCACACCTGTACGAGCAGTACTTC
cdr3_aa: CASSLSHLYEQYF

v_call: TRBV6-5
d_call: .
clone_size: .
j_call: TRBJ1-1
cdr3_nt: TGTGCCAGCAGTTACTCGTCAGGCACGTTCGAAGCTTTCTTT
cdr3_aa: CASSYSSGTFEAFF

v_call: TRBV5-1
d_call: TRBD1
clone_size: .
j_call: TRBJ1-2
cdr3_nt: TGCGCCAGCAGCCCCCGGACAGGATGGTCTGGCTATGGCTACACCTTC
cdr3_aa: CASSPRTGWSGYGYTF

v_call: TRBV4-2
d_call: .
clone_size: .
j_call: TRBJ2-7
cdr3_nt: TGTGCCAGCAGCCTCGTCCTTACTAGTACCTACGAGCAGTACTTC
cdr3_aa: CASSLVLTSTYEQYF

v_call: TRBV11-1
d_call: .
clone_size: .
j_call: TRBJ1-1
cdr3_nt: TGTGCCAGCAGCCCAGGGTTCACTGAAGCTTTCTTT
cdr3_aa: CASSPGFTEAFF

v_call: TRBV27
d_call: TRBD1
clone_size: .
j_call: TRBJ2-7
cdr3_nt: TGTGCCAGCAGTCCGACAGGGGTCAACGAGCAGTACTTC
cdr3_aa: CASSPTGVNEQYF

v_call: TRBV29-1
d_call: TRBD2
clone_size: .
j_call: TRBJ2-7
cdr3_nt: TGCAGCGTTTTACTAGCGGACTCCTACGAGCAGTACTTC
cdr3_aa: CSVLLADSYEQYF

v_call: TRBV2
d_call: .
clone_size: .
j_call: TRBJ1-2
cdr3_nt: TGTGCCAGCAGTGAACGGATTGACTATGGCTACACCTTC
cdr3_aa: CASSERIDYGYTF

v_call: TRBV13
d_call: TRBD2
clone_size: .
j_call: TRBJ2-7
cdr3_nt: TGTGCCAGCAGCTCCGGGGGGAACTACGAGCAGTACTTC
cdr3_aa: CASSSGGNYEQYF

v_call: TRBV7-3
d_call: .
clone_size: .
j_call: TRBJ2-7
cdr3_nt: TGTGCCAGCAGCTTAGTCGGCCCGGGTCAGGGCTGGTCCGAGCAGTACTTC
cdr3_aa: CASSLVGPGQGWSEQYF